This passage covers 15 T cell receptor beta chains from one sample sequenced in a study of T cells in Graves' hyperthyroidism and ophthalmopathy. RNA transcripts yielded amplified TCR beta CDR3 regions. TCR CDR3 regions were first amplified by RT-PCR with HTBI primers. TCRdb re-analysed the multiplex PCR reads in MiXCR, keeping a single row per CDR3 protein. The sample consists of hundreds of thousands of distinct CDR3 sequences, 38% of them appearing once. The sample comprised blood. The source is a young man with Graves' hyperthyroidism.

This chain connects TRBV5-1 to TRBJ1-1; D remains ambiguous. V was clipped by 6 bases and J by 1 base, with 13 bases between them. Germline loops: CDR1 SGHRS, CDR2 YFSETQ. The CDR3 spans 14 residues. This chain's CDR3 is CASKLGGENTEAFF. CDR3 DNA: TGCGCCAGCAAGCTTGGCGGGGAGAACACTGAAGCTTTCTTT.

This clonotype has more than one count but fewer than ten. Germline and junction disagree at one end, which may indicate a read error. This sequence joins TRBV7-2 and TRBJ1-1; tentative D call: TRBD1 (5 bases). There are 13 residues in the CDR3. The germline V gene encodes CDR1 SGHTA and CDR2 FQGNSA. The DNA of the CDR3 is TGCGCCAGCAGCCAACCGTGGGGGACTGAAGCTTTCTTT. Its translation is CASSQPWGTEAFF.

The chain uses TRBV15 and TRBJ1-5; D gene uncertain. This CDR3 spans 11 amino acids. V lost 6 bases and J 5 bases, leaving 5 bases between the germline ends. CDR1 LNHNV and CDR2 YYDKDF come from the germline V gene (reference sequence). Here the CDR3 reads CATRVDQPQHF. As DNA, the CDR3 is TGTGCCACCAGGGTGGATCAGCCCCAGCATTTT.

On this clonotype itself: Compared with germline, one end of the junction differs, possibly owing to a read error. The rearrangement uses TRBV13 and TRBJ2-7; D might be TRBD1 (5 bases). Germline CDR1 is PRHDT and CDR2 is FYEKMQ (reference sequence). This CDR3 region has 14 residues. CDR3: CASSSRDQGQKNAF. CDR3 bases: TGTGCCAGCAGCTCTCGAGACCAGGGCCAGAAGAATGCATTC.

On this clonotype: A far larger clone is one base from this, pointing to a likely read error. This rearrangement joins TRBV6-1 to TRBJ2-5; no clear D gene. The CDR3 runs to 10 residues. Germline V gene data show CDR1 as MNHNS and CDR2 as SASEGT. V lost 4 bases to trimming and J lost 6 bases, with 3 bases between them. In DNA form, the CDR3 reads TGTGCCAGCAGTGGGAAGACCCAGTACTTC. Translating it yields CASSGKTQYF.

This chain joins TRBV29-1 and TRBJ1-4; unclear D gene. Germline loops: CDR1 SQVTM, CDR2 ANQGSEA. V dropped 7 bases and J dropped 8 bases, with 14 bases sitting between them. The CDR3 runs to 12 residues. This CDR3 reads CSALGNGEKLFF. The CDR3 nucleotides read TGCAGCGCTCTGGGCAATGGGGAAAAACTGTTTTTT.

This chain joins TRBV10-3 and TRBJ2-7, with D unresolved. The germline V gene encodes CDR1 ENHRY and CDR2 SYGVKD. Trimming shortened V by 11 bases and J by 3 bases, and 11 bases separated the two germline ends. The CDR3 has 11 amino acids. The CDR3: CAGRGVYEQYF. In DNA, the CDR3 is TGTGCCGGCCGAGGAGTCTACGAGCAGTACTTC.

This chain joins TRBV6-1 and TRBJ1-3; D is undetermined. Germline loops: CDR1 MNHNS, CDR2 SASEGT. Trimming left V 5 bases short and J 0 bases short, with 11 bases between. The CDR3 extends over 15 amino acids. As DNA, the CDR3 is TGTGCCAGCAGTCAAAGCCGTATCTCTGGAAACACCATATATTTT. Amino acid sequence: CASSQSRISGNTIYF.

This clonotype turned up a few times. CDR3 sequence reads: CASSLRRVSQPQHF. In DNA, the CDR3 is TGTGCCAGCAGTTTAAGAAGGGTGAGTCAGCCCCAGCATTTT. The chain links TRBV12-3 or TRBV12-4 to TRBJ1-5; D remains ambiguous. The CDR3 totals 14 residues. V lost 2 bases and J lost 6, with 11 bases in between.

The chain has TRBV7-2 and TRBJ2-7; D may be TRBD1 (6 bases). The CDR3 runs 17 residues. V was trimmed by 6 bases and J by 0 bases, leaving 21 bases between them. Germline values: CDR1 SGHTA, CDR2 FQGNSA. The CDR3 here is CASRTEPRDTISYEQYF. The DNA for the CDR3 is TGTGCCAGCAGAACCGAGCCCCGGGACACCATCTCCTACGAGCAGTACTTC.

Many counts were recorded for this clonotype. This chain links TRBV2 with TRBJ1-2; D not resolved. Germline V gene sequence: CDR1 SNHLY, CDR2 FYNNEI. Trimming shortened V by 7 bases and J by 5 bases, and 5 bases separated the two germline ends. The CDR3 is 10 amino acids. The DNA of the CDR3 is TGTGCCAGCACCGATTATGGCTACACCTTC. This encodes CASTDYGYTF.

This clonotype was counted many times. The V call is TRBV7-2, the J call TRBJ2-7, with 8 bases identical to TRBD2. The CDR3 spans 15 residues. In germline, CDR1 is SGHTA, CDR2 FQGNSA. The ends lost 5 bases at V and 2 bases at J; junction bases unmatched: 8. The DNA of the CDR3 is TGTGCCAGCAGCGAACCTAGCGGGCGCACCTACGAGCAGTACTTC. Translating it yields CASSEPSGRTYEQYF.

This clonotype was observed many times. The chain couples TRBV24-1 to TRBJ2-7, with D perhaps TRBD1 (7 bases). Germline V gene sequence: CDR1 KGHDR, CDR2 SFDVKD. CDR3 length: 14 residues. Trimming took off 12 bases at V and 3 bases at J, with 20 bases between the two ends. The CDR3 DNA reads TGTGCCCTGCGCGGGGAGACAGGGTTCTACGAGCAGTACTTC. Translation: CALRGETGFYEQYF.

This clonotype was recorded a few times. This chain connects TRBV5-4 to TRBJ1-6, with 8 nucleotides matching TRBD1. The CDR3 is 17 amino acids. V lost 4 bases, J lost 9 bases, and 15 bases stayed unmatched. CDR1 SGHNT and CDR2 YYREEE come from the germline V gene (reference sequence). The CDR3: CASSLGYRAGGGSPLHF. CDR3 nucleotide sequence: TGTGCCAGCAGCCTCGGATATCGGGCAGGGGGCGGTTCACCCCTCCACTTT.

This clonotype was counted a single time. The V and J genes are TRBV10-3 and TRBJ1-5; the D gene is possibly TRBD1 (5 bases). The V and J ends lost 10 bases and 0 bases respectively, with 10 bases between them. Per germline, CDR1 ENHRY and CDR2 SYGVKD. This CDR3 is 13 amino acids long. CDR3 in DNA: TGTGCCACTAAACAGGATAGCAATCAGCCCCAGCATTTT. Translated, it gives CATKQDSNQPQHF.